This TCR beta chain stems from a study of a mutant IDH1 vaccine in newly diagnosed glioma. The sample's time point: week 47, end of study. The vaccine gave 300 ug of a 20-mer mutant IDH1 peptide subcutaneously per dose. In regard to this clone: Its antigen is unidentified.

TCRdb's copy holds only in-frame clones and misses some; the assay was immunoSEQ multiplex PCR. This table holds some 50,000 clones, about 61% found once. Per the germline V gene, CDR1 is MNHEY and CDR2 is SVGAGI. The CDR3 is made up of 13 amino acids. Between the trimmed V and J ends, which lost 6 bases and 3 bases, there was a span of 11 bases. The source material was peripheral blood mononuclear cells (PBMCs), sampled from a glioma patient whose treatment included an IDH1 peptide vaccine. The chain is built from TRBV6-5 and TRBJ1-2; TRBD1 might be the D (5 bases). The TCR sequence derives from a middle-aged man with glioma. Some clones in this sample may be carry-over from other donors' samples. The CDR3 region has the DNA TGTGCCAGCAGGGGGCTTCAGTACTATGGCTACACCTTC. This codes for CASRGLQYYGYTF.